Sequencing of this T cell receptor beta chain was carried out in a study of CD8 T cells in ankylosing spondylitis. Germline CDR1 is GTSNPN and CDR2 is SVGIG (reference sequence). The CDR3 is made up of 11 amino acids. V was shortened by 5 bases and J by 5 bases, with 8 bases between the two germline ends. Preparation of TCR beta libraries was done by quantitative 5'-RACE with molecular barcodes. TCRdb reprocessed the 5' RACE reads via MiXCR and lists one record per CDR3 protein. The repertoire holds 210,000 or so distinct CDR3 sequences, around 24% seen once, with less than 8.5% in the top ten. This clonotype was seen more than once but under ten times. Its specificity is not known. General study findings and limits: In the blood and synovial fluid of reactive arthritis, some motif variants had been previously reported.

This clonotype originated in a male donor with ankylosing spondylitis or in good health (not recorded which). The chain couples TRBV30 to TRBJ2-3; D gene uncertain. The material sequenced was blood, either unsorted or a sorted T cell fraction (not recorded which). The CDR3 is CAWYLRDTQYF. The CDR3 nucleotides are TGTGCCTGGTACTTGAGAGATACGCAGTATTTT.